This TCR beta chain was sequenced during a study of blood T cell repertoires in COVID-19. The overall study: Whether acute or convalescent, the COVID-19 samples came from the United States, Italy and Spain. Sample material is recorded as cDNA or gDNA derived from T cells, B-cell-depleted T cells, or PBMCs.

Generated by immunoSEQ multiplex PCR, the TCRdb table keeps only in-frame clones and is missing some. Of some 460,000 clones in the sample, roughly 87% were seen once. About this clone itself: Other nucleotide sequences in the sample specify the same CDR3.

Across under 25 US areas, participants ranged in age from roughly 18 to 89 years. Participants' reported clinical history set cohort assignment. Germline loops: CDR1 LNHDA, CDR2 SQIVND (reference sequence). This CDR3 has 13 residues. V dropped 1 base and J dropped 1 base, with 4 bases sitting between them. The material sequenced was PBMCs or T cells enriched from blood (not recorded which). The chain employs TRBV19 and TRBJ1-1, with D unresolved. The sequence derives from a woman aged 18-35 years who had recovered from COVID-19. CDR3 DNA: TGTGCCAGTAGTATAGGCAGGAACACTGAAGCTTTCTTT. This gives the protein CASSIGRNTEAFF.